The 6 T cell receptor beta chains in this list originate from one sample, sequenced in a study of blood T cells in healthy people across ages. Primed by a sample-barcoded 5' primer and a J-beta primer mix, a second PCR proceeded for roughly 7 to 12 cycles. TCRdb analysed the 5' RACE reads with MiXCR anew, one entry per CDR3 protein. The table records about 1.4 million distinct CDR3 sequences, around 55% of them present only once. The material sequenced was blood. Source of these receptors: a man aged 18 to 29 in good health.

This clonotype was picked up a small number of times. V gene TRBV4-1 combines with J gene TRBJ2-3; D is unclear. Between the trimmed V and J ends, which lost 4 bases and 4 bases, there was a span of 18 bases. The CDR3 contains 16 residues. The germline V gene has CDR1 MGHRA and CDR2 YSYEKL. The CDR3 loop is CASSRLGGQVADTQYF. Here the CDR3 DNA reads TGCGCCAGCAGCCGCCTAGGTGGGCAGGTCGCAGATACGCAGTATTTT.

This clonotype was observed a handful of times. The chain uses TRBV5-6 and TRBJ1-1; 7 bases align to TRBD1. The V gene's germline CDR1 is SGHDT and CDR2 YYEEEE. The V and J ends lost 0 bases and 11 bases, in that order; junction bases with no gene match: 7. CDR3 length: 13 residues. CDR3 bases: TGTGCCAGCAGCTTGGGAGGGGGACAGAGGGCTTTCTTT. Protein sequence: CASSLGGGQRAFF.

The chain joins TRBV14 to TRBJ2-1; 9 positions match TRBD1. The CDR3 length is 16 residues. Germline CDR1 reads SGHDN; CDR2 reads FVKESK. With V trimmed by 5 bases and J by 4 bases, 9 bases remained unmatched. The CDR3, as DNA: TGTGCCAGCAGCACTCTCACAGGGGGCTTTTACAATGAGCAGTTCTTC. Amino acids: CASSTLTGGFYNEQFF.

The chain uses TRBV20-1 and TRBJ1-5; D is unclear. V shed 2 bases and J shed 3 bases, with 11 bases lying between them. Germline V gene data show CDR1 as DFQATT and CDR2 as SNEGSKA (reference sequence). The CDR3 loop spans 14 amino acids. The CDR3 sequence: CSARRPEINQPQHF. CDR3 DNA: TGCAGTGCTAGACGACCCGAGATCAATCAGCCCCAGCATTTT.

This sequence joins TRBV6-2 or TRBV6-3 and TRBJ2-7; D not certain. Looked up from germline, CDR1 is MNHEY and CDR2 is SVGEGT. V was shortened by 8 bases and J by 1 base, with 9 bases between the two germline ends. The CDR3 extends over 12 amino acids. DNA for the CDR3: TGTGCCAGCTATGGCCCGTCCTACGAGCAGTACTTC. Protein sequence: CASYGPSYEQYF.

The genes are TRBV11-2 and TRBJ2-5, with D uncertain. Germline loops: CDR1 SGHAT, CDR2 FQNNGV. The CDR3 length is 18 residues. V lost 1 base and J 0 bases, leaving 18 bases between the germline ends. CDR3 protein: CASSLGRLTKRDQETQYF. The CDR3 bases are TGTGCCAGCAGCTTAGGCAGGTTAACAAAACGGGACCAAGAGACCCAGTACTTC. Variable domain in full (rest from reference TRBV11-2 and TRBJ2-5): EAGVAQSPRYKIIEKRQSVAFWCNPISGHATLYWYQQILGQGPKLLIQFQNNGVVDDSQLPKDRFSAERLKGVDSTLKIQPAKLEDSAVYLCASSLGRLTKRDQETQYFGPGTRLLVL.